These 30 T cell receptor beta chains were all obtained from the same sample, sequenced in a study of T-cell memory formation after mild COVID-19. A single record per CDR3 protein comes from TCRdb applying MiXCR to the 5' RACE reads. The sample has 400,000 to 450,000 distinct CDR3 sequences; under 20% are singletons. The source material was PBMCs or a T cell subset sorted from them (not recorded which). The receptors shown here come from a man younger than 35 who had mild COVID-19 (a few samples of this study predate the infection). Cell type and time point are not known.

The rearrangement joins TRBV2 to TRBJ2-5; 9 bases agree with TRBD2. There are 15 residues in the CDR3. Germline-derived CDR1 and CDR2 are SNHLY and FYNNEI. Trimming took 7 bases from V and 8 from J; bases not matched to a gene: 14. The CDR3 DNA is TGTGCCAGCACCCCGGCTAGCGGGAAGGACGGAACCCAGTACTTC. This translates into CASTPASGKDGTQYF.

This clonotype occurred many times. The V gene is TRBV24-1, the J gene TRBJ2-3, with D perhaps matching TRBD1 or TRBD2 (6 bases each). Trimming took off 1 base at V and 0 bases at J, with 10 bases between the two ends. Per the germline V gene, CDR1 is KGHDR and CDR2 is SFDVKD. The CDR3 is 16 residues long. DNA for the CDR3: TGTGCCACCAGTGATTTAGGAGGGGGTAGCACAGATACGCAGTATTTT. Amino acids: CATSDLGGGSTDTQYF.

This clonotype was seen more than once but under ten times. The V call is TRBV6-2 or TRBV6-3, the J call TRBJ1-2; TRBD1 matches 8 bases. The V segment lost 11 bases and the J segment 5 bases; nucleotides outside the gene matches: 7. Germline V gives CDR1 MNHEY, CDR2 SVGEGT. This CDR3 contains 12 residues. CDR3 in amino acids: CAVLRTGYGYTF. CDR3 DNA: TGTGCCGTACTCCGGACAGGGTATGGCTACACCTTC.

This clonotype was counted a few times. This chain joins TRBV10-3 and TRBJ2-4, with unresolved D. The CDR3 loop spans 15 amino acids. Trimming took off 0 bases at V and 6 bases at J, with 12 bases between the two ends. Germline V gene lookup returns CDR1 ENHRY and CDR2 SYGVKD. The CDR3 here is CAISESRTDPNIQYF. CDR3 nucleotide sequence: TGTGCCATCAGTGAGTCGAGGACGGATCCAAACATTCAGTACTTC.

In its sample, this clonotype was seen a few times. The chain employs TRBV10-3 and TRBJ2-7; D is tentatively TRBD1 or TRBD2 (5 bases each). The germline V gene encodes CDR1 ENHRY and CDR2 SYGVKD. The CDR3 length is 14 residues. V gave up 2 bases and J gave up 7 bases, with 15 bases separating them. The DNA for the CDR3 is TGTGCCATCAGTGAGCCGGACGAGGGGCAAGAGCAGTACGTC. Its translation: CAISEPDEGQEQYV.

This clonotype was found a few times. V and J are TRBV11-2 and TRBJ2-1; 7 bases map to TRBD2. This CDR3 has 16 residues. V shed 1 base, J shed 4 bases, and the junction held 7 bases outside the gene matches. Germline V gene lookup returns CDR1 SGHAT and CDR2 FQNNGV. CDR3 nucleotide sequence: TGTGCCAGCAGCTTAGTTGGGGGGGAACTATACAATGAGCAGTTCTTC. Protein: CASSLVGGELYNEQFF.

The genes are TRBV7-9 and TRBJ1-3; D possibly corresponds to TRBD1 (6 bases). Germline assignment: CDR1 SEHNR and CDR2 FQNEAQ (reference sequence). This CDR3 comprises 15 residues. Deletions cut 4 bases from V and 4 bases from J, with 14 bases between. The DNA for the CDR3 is TGTGCCAGCAGCTCGAGGGGACACTCCGGAAACACCATATATTTT. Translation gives CASSSRGHSGNTIYF.

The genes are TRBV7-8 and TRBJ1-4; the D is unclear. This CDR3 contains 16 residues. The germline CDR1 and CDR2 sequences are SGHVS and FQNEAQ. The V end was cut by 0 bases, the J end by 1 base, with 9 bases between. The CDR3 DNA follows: TGTGCCAGCAGCTTAGCGCTGGTGATAACTAATGAAAAACTGTTTTTT. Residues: CASSLALVITNEKLFF.

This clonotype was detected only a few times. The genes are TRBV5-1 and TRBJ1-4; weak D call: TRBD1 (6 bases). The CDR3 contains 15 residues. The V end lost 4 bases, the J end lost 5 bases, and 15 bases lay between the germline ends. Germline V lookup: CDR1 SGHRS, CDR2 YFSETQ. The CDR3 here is CASSPQGHPNEKLFF. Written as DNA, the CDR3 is TGCGCCAGCAGCCCACAGGGTCATCCAAATGAAAAACTGTTTTTT. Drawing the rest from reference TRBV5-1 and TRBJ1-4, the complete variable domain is KAGVTQTPRYLIKTRGQQVTLSCSPISGHRSVSWYQQTPGQGLQFLFEYFSETQRNKGNFPGRFSGRQFSNSRSEMNVSTLELGDSALYLCASSPQGHPNEKLFFGSGTQLSVL.

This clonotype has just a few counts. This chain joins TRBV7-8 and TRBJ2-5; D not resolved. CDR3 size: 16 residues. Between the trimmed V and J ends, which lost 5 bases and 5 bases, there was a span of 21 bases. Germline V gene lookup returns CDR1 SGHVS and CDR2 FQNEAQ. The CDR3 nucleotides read TGTGCCAGCAGCCTCTGGGCCGCGAAGGGTATGGAGACCCAGTACTTC. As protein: CASSLWAAKGMETQYF.

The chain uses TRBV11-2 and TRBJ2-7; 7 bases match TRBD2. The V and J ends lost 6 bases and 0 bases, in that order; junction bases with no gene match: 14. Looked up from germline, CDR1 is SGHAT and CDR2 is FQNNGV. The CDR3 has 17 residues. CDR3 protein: CASSKDPSGVSSYEQYV. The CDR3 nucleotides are TGTGCCAGCAGTAAGGACCCCAGCGGGGTGTCCTCCTACGAGCAGTACGTC.

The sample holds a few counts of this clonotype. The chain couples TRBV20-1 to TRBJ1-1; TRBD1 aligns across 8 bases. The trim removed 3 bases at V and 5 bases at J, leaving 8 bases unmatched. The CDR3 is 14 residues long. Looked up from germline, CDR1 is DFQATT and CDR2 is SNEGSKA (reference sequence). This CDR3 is CSASQTGDSTEAFF. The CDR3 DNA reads TGCAGTGCTAGTCAGACAGGGGATAGTACTGAAGCTTTCTTT.

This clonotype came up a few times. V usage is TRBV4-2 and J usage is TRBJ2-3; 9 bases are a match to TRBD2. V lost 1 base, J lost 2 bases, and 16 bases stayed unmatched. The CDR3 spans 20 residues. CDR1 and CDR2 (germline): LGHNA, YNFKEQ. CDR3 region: CASSQVTLGGGAPDTDTQYF. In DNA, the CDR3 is TGTGCCAGCAGCCAAGTCACGCTTGGCGGGGGGGCCCCCGACACAGATACGCAGTATTTT.

CDR3 nucleotide sequence: TGTGCCAGCAGCTTCGGACTAGGCGGGGGGTTAGATACGCAGTATTTT. Its protein product is CASSFGLGGGLDTQYF. The V call is TRBV7-3, the J call TRBJ2-3; 8 bases align to TRBD2. Germline V gene data show CDR1 as SGHTA and CDR2 as FQGTGA. Trimming removed 3 bases from V and 5 bases from J; junction bases left unmatched: 10. This CDR3 is 16 amino acids long.

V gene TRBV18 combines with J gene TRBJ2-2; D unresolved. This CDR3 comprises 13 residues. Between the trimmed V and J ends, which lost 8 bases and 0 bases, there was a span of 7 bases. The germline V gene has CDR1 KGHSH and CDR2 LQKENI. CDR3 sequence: CASPRPNTGELFF. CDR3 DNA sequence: TGTGCCAGCCCAAGACCGAACACCGGGGAGCTGTTTTTT.

This chain's CDR3 is CASSPAGRNTGELFF. CDR3 sequence (DNA): TGTGCCAGCTCACCTGCCGGCCGGAACACCGGGGAGCTGTTTTTT. The gene calls are TRBV18 and TRBJ2-2; D remains ambiguous. The CDR3 spans 15 residues. Trimming cost V 3 bases and J 1 base, with 9 bases left between them. CDR1 KGHSH and CDR2 LQKENI come from the germline V gene.

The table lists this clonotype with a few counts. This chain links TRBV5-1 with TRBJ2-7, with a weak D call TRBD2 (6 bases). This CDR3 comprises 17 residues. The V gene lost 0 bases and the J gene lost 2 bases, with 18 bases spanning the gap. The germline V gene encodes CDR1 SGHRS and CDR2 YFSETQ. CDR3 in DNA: TGCGCCAGCAGCTTGGATCTGACTAGATCGCTAGCCTACGAGCAGTACTTC. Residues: CASSLDLTRSLAYEQYF.

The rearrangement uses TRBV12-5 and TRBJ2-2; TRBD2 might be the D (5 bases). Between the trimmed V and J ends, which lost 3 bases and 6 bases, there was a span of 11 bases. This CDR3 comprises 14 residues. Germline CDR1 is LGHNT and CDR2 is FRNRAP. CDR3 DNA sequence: TGTGCTAGTGGTTTTATACTAGGGCCCGGGGAGCTGTTTTTT. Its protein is CASGFILGPGELFF. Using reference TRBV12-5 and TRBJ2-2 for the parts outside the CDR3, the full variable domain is DARVTQTPRHKVTEMGQEVTMRCQPILGHNTVFWYRQTMMQGLELLAYFRNRAPLDDSGMPKDRFSAEMPDATLATLKIQPSEPRDSAVYFCASGFILGPGELFFGEGSRLTVL.

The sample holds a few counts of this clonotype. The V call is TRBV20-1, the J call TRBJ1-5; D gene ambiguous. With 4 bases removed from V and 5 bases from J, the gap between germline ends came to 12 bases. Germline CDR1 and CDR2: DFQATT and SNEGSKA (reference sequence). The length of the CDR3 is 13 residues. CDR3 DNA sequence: TGCAGTGCTACAGAGAGCGGGGATCAGCCCCAGCATTTT. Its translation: CSATESGDQPQHF.

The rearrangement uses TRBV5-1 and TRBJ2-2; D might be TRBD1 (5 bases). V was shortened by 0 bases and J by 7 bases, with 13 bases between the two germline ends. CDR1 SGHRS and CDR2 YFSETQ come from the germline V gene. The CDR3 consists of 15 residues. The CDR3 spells CASSLVRGLDGELFF. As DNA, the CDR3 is TGCGCCAGCAGCTTGGTAAGGGGCCTCGACGGGGAGCTGTTTTTT.

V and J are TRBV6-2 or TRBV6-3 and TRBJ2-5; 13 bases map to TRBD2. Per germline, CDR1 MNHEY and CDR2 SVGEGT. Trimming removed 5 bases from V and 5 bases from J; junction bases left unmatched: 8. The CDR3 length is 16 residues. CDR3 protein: CASSAPGLAGRETQYF. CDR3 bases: TGTGCCAGCAGTGCACCGGGACTAGCGGGGCGTGAGACCCAGTACTTC.

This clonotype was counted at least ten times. The chain's CDR3 is CASSQALGRVNTGELFF. The CDR3 DNA is TGTGCCAGCAGCCAAGCCCTAGGTCGGGTAAACACCGGGGAGCTGTTTTTT. The rearrangement joins TRBV3-1 to TRBJ2-2; unclear D gene. The V end lost 1 base, the J end lost 2 bases, and 14 bases lay between the germline ends. Germline-derived CDR1 and CDR2 are LGHDT and YNNKEL (reference sequence). CDR3 length equals 17 residues.

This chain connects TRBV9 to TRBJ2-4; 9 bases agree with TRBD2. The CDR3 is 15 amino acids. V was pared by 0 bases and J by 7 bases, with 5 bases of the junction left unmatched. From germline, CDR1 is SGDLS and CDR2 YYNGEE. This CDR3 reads CASSVEGSGGNIQYF. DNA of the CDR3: TGTGCCAGCAGCGTAGAGGGTAGCGGGGGCAACATTCAGTACTTC.

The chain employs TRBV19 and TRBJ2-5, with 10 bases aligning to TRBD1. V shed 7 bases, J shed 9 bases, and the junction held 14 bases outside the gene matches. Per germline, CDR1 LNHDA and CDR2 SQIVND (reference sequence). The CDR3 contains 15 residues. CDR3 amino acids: CASTGGTGVPGAQYF. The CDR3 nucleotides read TGTGCCAGTACCGGCGGGACAGGGGTCCCCGGGGCCCAGTACTTC.

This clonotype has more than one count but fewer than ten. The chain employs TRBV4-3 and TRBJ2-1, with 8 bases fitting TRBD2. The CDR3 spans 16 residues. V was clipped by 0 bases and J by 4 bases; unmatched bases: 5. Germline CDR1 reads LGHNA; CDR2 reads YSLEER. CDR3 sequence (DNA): TGCGCCAGCAGCCAAGAGAGACTAGCGACTTACAATGAGCAGTTCTTC. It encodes CASSQERLATYNEQFF.

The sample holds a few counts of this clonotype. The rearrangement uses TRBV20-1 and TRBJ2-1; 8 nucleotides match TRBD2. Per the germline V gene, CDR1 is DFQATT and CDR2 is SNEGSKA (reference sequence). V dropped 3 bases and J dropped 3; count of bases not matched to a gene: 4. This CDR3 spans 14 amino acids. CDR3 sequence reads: CSASKRGFYNEQFF. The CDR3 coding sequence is TGCAGTGCTAGTAAGCGGGGGTTCTACAATGAGCAGTTCTTC.

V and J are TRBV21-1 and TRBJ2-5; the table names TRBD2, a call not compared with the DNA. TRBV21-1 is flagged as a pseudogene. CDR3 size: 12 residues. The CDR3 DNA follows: TGTGCCAGCAGCAACCTCCGGGAGACCCAGTACTTC. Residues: CASSNLRETQYF.

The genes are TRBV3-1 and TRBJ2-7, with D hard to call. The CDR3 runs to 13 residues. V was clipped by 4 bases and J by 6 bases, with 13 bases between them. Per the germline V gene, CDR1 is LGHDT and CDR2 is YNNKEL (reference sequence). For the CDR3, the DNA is TGTGCCAGCAGCCTGAGATCGGACCTCGAGCAGTACTTC. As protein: CASSLRSDLEQYF.

The CDR3 DNA reads as TGTGCCAGTAGTGTTTACAGGGGAAGCACTGAAGCTTTCTTT. It codes for CASSVYRGSTEAFF. The genes are TRBV19 and TRBJ1-1; 7 positions match TRBD1. The CDR3 consists of 14 residues. The V gene's germline CDR1 is LNHDA and CDR2 SQIVND (reference sequence). Germline trimming cut 5 bases from V and 4 bases from J; bases unmatched to any gene: 7.

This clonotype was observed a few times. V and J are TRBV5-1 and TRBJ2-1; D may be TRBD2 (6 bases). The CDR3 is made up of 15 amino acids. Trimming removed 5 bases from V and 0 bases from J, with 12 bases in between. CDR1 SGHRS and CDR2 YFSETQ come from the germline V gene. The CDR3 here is CASRERGSSYNEQFF. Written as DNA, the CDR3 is TGCGCCAGCAGAGAACGGGGGAGCTCCTACAATGAGCAGTTCTTC.